This entry lists 2 T cell receptor beta chains sequenced from one sample in a study of blood T cell repertoires in COVID-19. Assay used: immunoSEQ multiplex PCR; TCRdb lists only in-frame clones, some missing. This table has approximately 90,000 clones, approximately 88% appearing once. Sequenced material: peripheral blood. The receptors were gathered from a man aged 60 to 75 with COVID-19, enrolled during active disease.

This clone showed up just once. The chain has TRBV11-3 and TRBJ2-1, with D perhaps matching TRBD2 (5 bases). Germline CDR1 reads SGHNT; CDR2 reads YENEEA. V lost 1 base to trimming and J lost 4 bases, with 11 bases between them. CDR3 length: 15 amino acids. The CDR3 DNA follows: TGTGCCAGCAGCTTAGTAGGCGGACTTTACAATGAGCAGTTCTTC. Its protein product is CASSLVGGLYNEQFF.

This clone was counted once. The J gene is TRBJ2-4, the V gene TRBV2; TRBD2 agrees at 8 bases. After removal of 6 bases from V and 5 bases from J, the junction contained 6 bases not matched to a gene. This CDR3 is built from 14 residues. CDR1 is SNHLY and CDR2 is FYNNEI in the germline V gene. As DNA, the CDR3 is TGTGCCAGCAGGGGGGGACTAGAGCAAAACATTCAGTACTTC. Translated: CASRGGLEQNIQYF.